Listed below are T cell receptor beta chains from one sample, sequenced in a study of STAT5B mutations in CD4+ large granular lymphocyte leukemia. Here immunoSEQ multiplex PCR was the method, and the copy in TCRdb shows in-frame clones only, minus some. The data show around 33,000 clones, 69% seen once. Sequenced input: CD4+ T cells from blood buffy coats. The receptor source for this set is a human donor in good health. Each CDR3 is given with its conserved first and last residue. Each record gives: V gene, clone size, J gene, D gene, CDR3 DNA, CDR3 protein. D genes are given only for firm matches. Clone size is given for some rows only: seen once, a few or many times, or a class if the clone is expanded.

>TRBV5-4|-|TRBJ2-7|-
TGTGCCAGCAGCTTGGACAGCCCGAGCTCCTACGAGCAGTACTTC
CASSLDSPSSYEQYF
>TRBV25-1|-|TRBJ2-5|-
TGTGCCAGCAGTCCTAGGGAGTTGCAAGAGACCCAGTACTTC
CASSPRELQETQYF
>TRBV7-7|once|TRBJ2-5|-
TGTGCTAGCAGCCCATCTGGGGCTGCAGAGACCCAGTACTTC
CASSPSGAAETQYF
>TRBV2|-|TRBJ1-2|TRBD1
TGTGCCAGCAGTGAAAGGGGGACAGCCAACTATGGCTACACCTTC
CASSERGTANYGYTF
>TRBV19|once|TRBJ1-6|-
TGTGCCAGTACCCCGACCTGGCAGATCTATAATTCACCCCTCCACTTT
CASTPTWQIYNSPLHF
>TRBV5-6|few|TRBJ1-6|-
TGTGCCAGCAGCCCGGGGGGCTTACCCCTCCACTTT
CASSPGGLPLHF
>TRBV7-9|few|TRBJ1-6|-
TGTGCCAGCAGCCCCGGAAGCTCCTATAATTCACCCCTCCACTTT
CASSPGSSYNSPLHF
>TRBV29-1|once|TRBJ1-2|TRBD1
TGCAGCGCTGACAGGGGCTATGGCTACACCTTC
CSADRGYGYTF
>TRBV20-1|-|TRBJ2-7|-
TGCAGCACGGGGACGGCGGACGAGCAGTACTTC
CSTGTADEQYF
>TRBV9|-|TRBJ2-4|TRBD2
TGTGCCAGCAGCGTAGGGGAGGGACCCTTTGCCAAAAACATTCAGTACTTC
CASSVGEGPFAKNIQYF
>TRBV10-3|-|TRBJ1-2|-
TGTGCCATCAGTGAGACCGGTCAGGGGATGGGGGGCTACACCTTC
CAISETGQGMGGYTF
>TRBV2|-|TRBJ1-6|-
TGTGCCAGCAACGGCTTAGGACCCCTCCACTTT
CASNGLGPLHF
>TRBV18|-|TRBJ2-2|-
TGTGCCAGCTCACCCTTCGGTAGAAACACCGGGGAGCTGTTTTTT
CASSPFGRNTGELFF
>TRBV5-1|-|TRBJ1-2|-
TGCGCCAGCAGCTCGCCTAACTCTGGCTACACCTTC
CASSSPNSGYTF
>TRBV7-3|few|TRBJ2-2|-
TGTGCCAGCCGGCTTGAGCTGTTTTTT
CASRLELFF
>TRBV2|-|TRBJ2-7|-
TGTGCCAGCAGTGATGGTAGGTTGGCGGCCAGCTACGAGCAGTACTTC
CASSDGRLAASYEQYF
>TRBV28|-|TRBJ1-3|-
TGTGCCAGCACTCAGAGACCCCTCTCTGGAAACACCATATATTTT
CASTQRPLSGNTIYF
>TRBV5-1|few|TRBJ1-4|-
TGCGCCAGCAGCTTGGAGGGGCGTAATGAAAAACTGTTTTTT
CASSLEGRNEKLFF
>TRBV6-5|few|TRBJ2-7|-
TGTGCCAGCAGTGTACAGCTGACCTACGAGCAGTACTTC
CASSVQLTYEQYF
>TRBV7-2|few|TRBJ1-1|-
TGTGCCAGCAGCCCACCCGAGGCTTCAGCTTTCTTT
CASSPPEASAFF
>TRBV6-6|-|TRBJ2-3|-
TGTGCCAGCAGTCGCACAGATACGCAGTATTTT
CASSRTDTQYF
>TRBV5-1|once|TRBJ1-1|-
TGCGCCAGCAGCTTGGAGCAGGGTTTCACTGAAGCTTTCTTT
CASSLEQGFTEAFF
>TRBV6-6|-|TRBJ2-3|-
TGTGCCAGCAGCGTCACCGCGGTAGATACGCAGTATTTT
CASSVTAVDTQYF
>TRBV2|few|TRBJ1-5|TRBD1
TGTGCCAGCAGCGTAGACAGGGTCCAGCCCCAGCATTTT
CASSVDRVQPQHF
>TRBV18|few|TRBJ1-1|-
TGTGCCAGCTCACCAGGGAACACTGAAGCTTTCTTT
CASSPGNTEAFF
>TRBV15|-|TRBJ1-5|TRBD1
TGTGCCACCAGCAGATCCCCCTGGACAGGCCGACGGAATCAGCCCCAGCATTTT
CATSRSPWTGRRNQPQHF
>TRBV11-2|-|TRBJ1-1|-
TGTGCCAGCAGCTTAGGGCAGGAAGCTTTCTTT
CASSLGQEAFF
>TRBV2|-|TRBJ1-2|-
TGTGCCAGCGCCCGTAAGGTTGGGGCGGATGGCTACACCTTC
CASARKVGADGYTF
>TRBV7-7|few|TRBJ2-3|-
TGTGCTAGCAGCTTAGCCGGGACTCAGGATACGCAGTATTTT
CASSLAGTQDTQYF
>TRBV6-1|few|TRBJ1-4|TRBD1
TGTGCCACCCACCAGGGGGCTTGGGAAAAACTGTTTTTT
CATHQGAWEKLFF
>TRBV19|few|TRBJ1-2|-
TGTGCCAGTACTTCCCAGGGAGGGGCGAAAGGCTACACCTTC
CASTSQGGAKGYTF
>TRBV19|-|TRBJ2-3|-
TGTGCCAGTAGTATCTCGGGGTCTCGGGATACGCAGTATTTT
CASSISGSRDTQYF
>TRBV27|-|TRBJ1-2|TRBD1
TGTGCCAGCAGACTGGGACAGGGGATCGATGGCTACACCTTC
CASRLGQGIDGYTF
>TRBV4-2|-|TRBJ1-5|-
TGTGCCAGCAGCCAAGTCTGGGACTCCTATAGCAATCAGCCCCAGCATTTT
CASSQVWDSYSNQPQHF
>TRBV10-3|-|TRBJ1-2|-
TGTGCCATCTTTCAACCGGCTCCCGGACAGTATGGCTACACCTTC
CAIFQPAPGQYGYTF
>TRBV29-1|-|TRBJ2-7|TRBD1
TGCAGCGTTGTCAAGGGACAGGGCGGCGAGCAGTACTTC
CSVVKGQGGEQYF
>TRBV6-6|-|TRBJ2-7|-
TGTGCCAGCAGATCGACGGCGGGCTTCTACGAGCAGTACTTC
CASRSTAGFYEQYF
>TRBV25-1|-|TRBJ2-7|-
TGTGCCAGCAGTGACACAGGGTCGATCTACGAGCAGTACTTC
CASSDTGSIYEQYF
>TRBV7-9|once|TRBJ1-6|-
TGTGCCAGCAGCTTAGATTGGATCTCACCCCTCCACTTT
CASSLDWISPLHF
>TRBV18|-|TRBJ1-1|TRBD1
TGTGCCAGCTCGCGACAGGGGAGGACTGAAGCTTTCTTT
CASSRQGRTEAFF
>TRBV19|-|TRBJ1-6|-
TGTGCCAGTAGGGGCGAGAGTTCACCCCTCCACTTT
CASRGESSPLHF
>TRBV19|-|TRBJ1-1|-
TGTGCCAGTAGTCCACGGACAGTCCGGATGAACACTGAAGCTTTCTTT
CASSPRTVRMNTEAFF
>TRBV6-1|once|TRBJ1-4|TRBD1
TGTGCCAGCACGTGGGGACAGGGAAATGAAAAACTGTTTTTT
CASTWGQGNEKLFF
>TRBV6-5|-|TRBJ1-5|TRBD1
TGTGCCAGCAAGGACAGGGGTTGGCAGCCCCAGCATTTT
CASKDRGWQPQHF
>TRBV2|-|TRBJ2-1|-
TGTGCCAGCAAAATACAGAATGAGCAGTTCTTC
CASKIQNEQFF
>TRBV30|few|TRBJ1-2|-
TGTGCCTGGAGTGTACAGACGCTCAGGGGCTACACCTTC
CAWSVQTLRGYTF
>TRBV7-2|-|TRBJ1-1|-
TGTGCCAGCAGCCCGGCGGTTTTTGTGAACACTGAAGCTTTCTTT
CASSPAVFVNTEAFF
>TRBV19|few|TRBJ1-4|-
TGTGCCAGTAGTGTCTTCGACGCTGCTGTTAATGAAAAACTGTTTTTT
CASSVFDAAVNEKLFF
>TRBV7-3|-|TRBJ2-2|-
TGTGCCAGCAGCTTGGGGCAGTTCGCGAACACCGGGGAGCTGTTTTTT
CASSLGQFANTGELFF
>TRBV30|few|TRBJ1-5|-
TGTGCCTGGACCAGGGGTGGAAATAGCAATCAGCCCCAGCATTTT
CAWTRGGNSNQPQHF
>TRBV7-2|-|TRBJ2-3|-
TGTGCCAGCAGCTTGGGGGTTAGCACAGATACGCAGTATTTT
CASSLGVSTDTQYF
>TRBV2|few|TRBJ1-1|-
TGTGCCAGCAGTGTATGGGTATCCCCTGAAGCTTTCTTT
CASSVWVSPEAFF
>TRBV5-8|few|TRBJ1-1|-
TGTGCCAGCAGCTTTGACTTAGCTTTCTCCTCGGAGGCTTTCTTT
CASSFDLAFSSEAFF
>TRBV5-1|few|TRBJ2-7|TRBD2
TGCGCCAGCAGCTCTAGATCCGGGACTAGCCGCGAGCAGTACTTC
CASSSRSGTSREQYF
>TRBV7-9|-|TRBJ2-3|-
TGTGCCAGCAGCTTAGGCAGACAGCAAACAGATACGCAGTATTTT
CASSLGRQQTDTQYF